This entry lists 24 T cell receptor beta chains sequenced from one sample in a study of T cell responses to AZD1222 COVID-19 vaccine. Libraries were prepared by immunoSEQ multiplex PCR; TCRdb keeps only in-frame clonotypes and omits some of them. The data hold some 130,000 clones, with around 87% observed a single time. This specimen consisted of peripheral blood, obtained 28 days after the second AZD1222 dose. These receptors were taken from an adult who received the AZD1222 COVID-19 vaccine.

The rearrangement uses TRBV24-1 and TRBJ1-3; TRBD1 matches 7 bases. The germline gives CDR1 KGHDR, CDR2 SFDVKD. V lost 9 bases and J lost 3; bases outside the gene matches: 1. The length of the CDR3 is 12 residues. The CDR3 nucleotides read TGTGCCACCCAGGGGGTTGGAAACACCATATATTTT. Encoded protein: CATQGVGNTIYF.

The chain couples TRBV6-4 to TRBJ2-2; D is uncertain. Trimming cost V 5 bases and J 5 bases, with 15 bases left between them. In germline, CDR1 is MRHNA, CDR2 SNTAGT. This CDR3 has 15 residues. The CDR3 DNA sequence: TGTGCCAGCAGTAGGTCTACAGAGAAGACCGGGGAGCTGTTTTTT. This encodes CASSRSTEKTGELFF.

This chain uses TRBV29-1 with TRBJ2-3; weak D call: TRBD1 (5 bases). The CDR3 consists of 10 residues. CDR1 is SQVTM, CDR2 ANQGSEA, per germline. CDR3 coding DNA: TGCAGTTATAGGGGATATACGCAGTATTTT. Amino acids: CSYRGYTQYF.

Details on this clone: Other DNA variants within this sample encode the same CDR3. V and J are TRBV9 and TRBJ2-2; tentative D call: TRBD1 (6 bases). The CDR3 length is 13 residues. Trimming took 2 bases from V and 4 from J, leaving 6 bases between them. The V gene's germline CDR1 is SGDLS and CDR2 YYNGEE. CDR3 region: CASSVGATGELFF. The CDR3 bases are TGTGCCAGCAGCGTGGGGGCCACCGGGGAGCTGTTTTTT.

The chain couples TRBV3-1 (or the pseudogene TRBV3-2) to TRBJ2-3; no clear D. The CDR3 length is 16 residues. V was clipped by 4 bases and J by 0 bases, with 14 bases between them. Germline-derived CDR1 and CDR2 are LGHDT and YNNKEL (reference sequence). In nucleotides, the CDR3 is TGTGCCAGCAGCCCTTTCGGGTATTCTAGCACAGATACGCAGTATTTT. Residues: CASSPFGYSSTDTQYF.

This chain joins TRBV18 and TRBJ2-5; D call uncertain. The CDR3 is 15 residues long. V lost 3 bases and J lost 2, with 13 bases in between. Germline CDR1 KGHSH, CDR2 LQKENI. This CDR3 reads CASSPRSWSQETQYF. The CDR3 DNA sequence: TGTGCCAGCTCACCTCGCTCATGGTCGCAAGAGACCCAGTACTTC.

V is TRBV6-6 and J is TRBJ1-2, with TRBD1 identical over 7 bases. V lost 7 bases to trimming and J lost 4 bases; unmatched junction nucleotides: 15. The CDR3 runs 16 residues. Germline CDR1 MNHNY, CDR2 SVGAGI (reference sequence). CDR3 amino acids: CASTPRDWAGGYGYTF. As DNA, the CDR3 is TGTGCCAGCACCCCGAGGGACTGGGCAGGGGGCTATGGCTACACCTTC.

A single count supports this clone. The chain couples TRBV7-9 to TRBJ2-3; D is possibly TRBD2 (5 bases). This CDR3 contains 15 residues. Trimming took 5 bases from V and 4 from J, leaving 16 bases between them. Germline-derived CDR1 and CDR2 are SEHNR and FQNEAQ (reference sequence). CDR3 nucleotides: TGTGCCAGCAGCCGAGAGATCGGGATAGCAGATACGCAGTATTTT. Amino acid sequence: CASSREIGIADTQYF.

V is TRBV5-6 and J is TRBJ1-2; D is ambiguous. CDR1 and CDR2 (germline): SGHDT, YYEEEE. Trimming removed 6 bases at V and 2 bases at J, with 11 bases between. This CDR3 contains 13 residues. CDR3 protein: CASTLGRNYGYTF. The CDR3 DNA is TGTGCCAGCACTCTTGGGAGGAACTATGGCTACACCTTC.

This clone was counted only a few times. V usage is TRBV11-2 and J usage is TRBJ1-1; D is unresolved. This CDR3 has 13 amino acids. Germline CDR1 reads SGHAT; CDR2 reads FQNNGV. Trimming took off 5 bases at V and 3 bases at J, with 10 bases between the two ends. CDR3 DNA: TGTGCCAGCAGCGATCGGACGGACACTGAAGCTTTCTTT. Translating it yields CASSDRTDTEAFF.

To note about this clone: One end of the junction is discordant with germline, which a read error may explain. The chain is built from TRBV19 and TRBJ1-5, with D unresolved. CDR1 and CDR2 from the germline V gene are LNHDA and SQIVND (reference sequence). The CDR3 extends over 14 amino acids. In nucleotides, the CDR3 is TGCGCTACGAGCCCACCAAATAGCAATCAGCCCCAGCATTTT. It codes for CATSPPNSNQPQHF.

The CDR3 loop reads CASSRDVNTGELFF. The CDR3 region has the DNA TGTGCCAGCAGTCGGGACGTGAACACCGGGGAGCTGTTTTTT. V is TRBV2 and J is TRBJ2-2; perhaps D is TRBD1 or TRBD2 (5 bases each). V lost 5 bases to trimming and J lost 1 base, with 8 bases between them. The CDR3 has 14 residues. The germline gives CDR1 SNHLY, CDR2 FYNNEI.

The chain links TRBV7-6 to TRBJ1-4, with D unresolved. Germline V gives CDR1 SGHVS, CDR2 FNYEAQ. The V gene lost 2 bases and the J gene lost 7 bases, with 5 bases spanning the gap. The CDR3 runs to 12 residues. The CDR3 DNA follows: TGTGCCAGCAGCTTAATTTCTGAAAAACTGTTTTTT. Its protein product is CASSLISEKLFF. Variable domain in full (rest from reference TRBV7-6 and TRBJ1-4): GAGVSQSPRYKVTKRGQDVALRCDPISGHVSLYWYRQALGQGPEFLTYFNYEAQQDKSGLPNDRFSAERPEGSISTLTIQRTEQRDSAMYRCASSLISEKLFFGSGTQLSVL.

The V call is TRBV10-3, the J call TRBJ1-3; D unclear. Germline CDR1 reads ENHRY; CDR2 reads SYGVKD. The CDR3 covers 14 residues. The germline V and J ends were trimmed by 2 bases and 1 base, with 6 bases remaining between them. Here the CDR3 reads CAISEAGSGNTIYF. The CDR3 DNA is TGTGCCATCAGTGAGGCCGGTTCTGGAAACACCATATATTTT.

The J gene is TRBJ2-1, the V gene TRBV11-2; tentative D call: TRBD2 (7 bases). The V and J ends lost 2 bases and 6 bases respectively, with 14 bases between them. CDR1 is SGHAT and CDR2 is FQNNGV in the germline V gene. This CDR3 region has 15 residues. CDR3 nucleotide sequence: TGTGCCAGCAGCTTAAGTAGGGGGGGGCTCAATGAGCAGTTCTTC. It translates to CASSLSRGGLNEQFF.

This rearrangement joins TRBV19 to TRBJ2-3, with D tentatively TRBD1 (6 bases). Germline CDR1 is LNHDA and CDR2 is SQIVND (reference sequence). Between the trimmed V and J ends, which lost 6 bases and 0 bases, there was a span of 16 bases. The length of the CDR3 is 16 residues. The CDR3, as DNA: TGTGCCAGTAGGGACGGGACAAGTGCTAGCACAGATACGCAGTATTTT. Protein product: CASRDGTSASTDTQYF. The complete variable domain, with remaining parts taken from reference TRBV19 and TRBJ2-3, reads DGGITQSPKYLFRKEGQNVTLSCEQNLNHDAMYWYRQDPGQGLRLIYYSQIVNDFQKGDIAEGYSVSREKKESFPLTVTSAQKNPTAFYLCASRDGTSASTDTQYFGPGTRLTVL.

CDR3 sequence: CASRDTGGGRTEAFF. DNA for the CDR3: TGTGCCAGTAGGGACACAGGGGGCGGACGGACTGAAGCTTTCTTT. The V call is TRBV19, the J call TRBJ1-1, with TRBD1 identical over 9 bases. The CDR3 totals 15 residues. V lost 6 bases and J lost 5; bases outside the gene matches: 10. Germline assignment: CDR1 LNHDA and CDR2 SQIVND (reference sequence).

The V gene is TRBV5-6, the J gene TRBJ2-2; 11 bases are a match to TRBD2. V gave up 4 bases and J gave up 3 bases; unmatched junction bases: 8. The CDR3 totals 17 residues. Germline-derived CDR1 and CDR2 are SGHDT and YYEEEE. The CDR3 region is CASSVVTSGGYTGELFF. In DNA form, the CDR3 reads TGTGCCAGCAGCGTCGTCACTAGCGGGGGTTACACCGGGGAGCTGTTTTTT.

The gene calls are TRBV9 and TRBJ1-4, with unresolved D. The CDR3 spans 13 residues. The germline gives CDR1 SGDLS, CDR2 YYNGEE. The ends were cut back, 2 bases at V and 4 bases at J, with 6 bases in the middle. The CDR3 DNA is TGTGCCAGCAGCGTCTGGGATAATGAAAAACTGTTTTTT. Its translation: CASSVWDNEKLFF. Full variable domain (remainder filled in from reference TRBV9 and TRBJ1-4): DSGVTQTPKHLITATGQRVTLRCSPRSGDLSVYWYQQSLDQGLQFLIQYYNGEERAKGNILERFSAQQFPDLHSELNLSSLELGDSALYFCASSVWDNEKLFFGSGTQLSVL.

The chain joins TRBV4-2 to TRBJ1-1; D gene uncertain. Germline assignment: CDR1 LGHNA and CDR2 YNFKEQ. The CDR3 spans 14 residues. Trimming removed 1 base at V and 0 bases at J, with 6 bases between. In nucleotides, the CDR3 is TGTGCCAGCAGCCAAGGTCTTTTGAACACTGAAGCTTTCTTT. It encodes CASSQGLLNTEAFF.

The V gene is TRBV7-2, the J gene TRBJ1-5; D might be TRBD1 (5 bases). The germline V gene encodes CDR1 SGHTA and CDR2 FQGNSA. The CDR3 contains 14 residues. V was clipped by 1 base and J by 8 bases, with 12 bases between them. This CDR3 reads CASSLGAGLEPQHF. CDR3 nucleotides: TGTGCCAGCAGCTTAGGGGCAGGGTTGGAGCCCCAGCATTTT.

The rearrangement links TRBV19 to TRBJ2-3, with 8 bases matching TRBD2. CDR3 length: 14 residues. Germline assignment: CDR1 LNHDA and CDR2 SQIVND (reference sequence). The V and J ends lost 5 bases and 6 bases, in that order; junction bases with no gene match: 7. The CDR3 reads CASSRGLAPDTQYF. CDR3 sequence (DNA): TGTGCCAGTAGTCGCGGACTAGCACCCGATACGCAGTATTTT.

This clone has only one observation. The chain is built from TRBV24-1 and TRBJ2-1; the match to TRBD2 covers 7 bases. This CDR3 comprises 16 residues. Germline V gene data show CDR1 as KGHDR and CDR2 as SFDVKD. J was trimmed by 4 bases and V by 4 bases; bases with no gene match: 9. The CDR3 nucleotides read TGTGCCACCAGTGACCCCAGCGGGGAGAGATACAATGAGCAGTTCTTC. Protein: CATSDPSGERYNEQFF.

V usage is TRBV5-4 and J usage is TRBJ1-3; D might be TRBD1 (6 bases). The germline CDR1 and CDR2 sequences are SGHNT and YYREEE (reference sequence). Trimming cost V 4 bases and J 3 bases, with 11 bases left between them. CDR3 length: 14 residues. This CDR3 reads CASSHPDSGNTIYF. CDR3 nucleotide sequence: TGTGCCAGCAGCCACCCGGACAGTGGAAACACCATATATTTT.